This T cell receptor beta chain is drawn from a study of regulatory T cells in long-lasting Graves disease. This CDR3 has 15 amino acids. Germline V gene data show CDR1 as MNHNS and CDR2 as SASEGT. The ends were cut back, 1 base at V and 0 bases at J, with 10 bases in the middle. Study conclusions and caveats: TRBV28 was favored in persistent disease, as were TRBJ1-2 and TRBJ2-5.

The authors built TCR beta libraries using iRepertoire HTBI primers and Arm-PCR of CDR3 regions. MiXCR, run by TCRdb on the multiplex PCR reads, gives a single entry per CDR3 protein. Among roughly 490,000 distinct CDR3 sequences, around a fifth were seen once, and the ten largest hold around 13%. This clonotype was observed a few times. Its target is unknown. Time point: persistent/refractory GD, antithyroid drugs over 5 years with positive TRAb. The TCR library was made from RNA extracted from PBMCs. This receptor was taken from a female donor with Graves disease. The sequenced sample was peripheral blood mononuclear cells (PBMCs), obtained when the disease was refractory, from a patient treated with antithyroid drugs. The genes are TRBV6-1 and TRBJ2-7; a possible D gene is TRBD2 (5 bases). The CDR3 protein is CASSEGSGYSYEQYF. The CDR3 nucleotides are TGTGCCAGCAGTGAAGGCTCGGGGTACTCCTACGAGCAGTACTTC.